This T cell receptor beta chain originates from a study of T cell responses to AZD1222 COVID-19 vaccine. Turning to the study itself: It was second doses at about 4 or about 12 weeks that were pooled. General observations from the study: Baseline serostatus was positive in only six AZD1222 recipients. Reports say nearly half of spike-specific TCRs go after unmutated variant regions. Donors, mostly white British, included more females; clonal diversity was possibly underestimated.

TCRdb keeps only in-frame clones here, not all; method: immunoSEQ multiplex PCR. The sample carries more than 100,000 clones, more than 75% recorded once. The CDR3 totals 16 residues. V was pared by 0 bases and J by 4 bases, with 13 bases between. The germline gives CDR1 MGHRA, CDR2 YSYEKL. A note on this clone: The antigen is not known.

The TCR originated in an adult in good health. This specimen consisted of peripheral blood, obtained on day 0 of AZD1222 vaccination. The V and J genes are TRBV4-1 and TRBJ2-1, with D perhaps matching TRBD2 (6 bases). The CDR3 nucleotides are TGCGCCAGCAGCCAAGAATCTCTACGGGGGTACAATGAGCAGTTCTTC. It translates to CASSQESLRGYNEQFF.